Presented here are 6 T cell receptor beta chains from one specimen sequenced in a study of cytomegalovirus exposure and HLA in healthy donors. The PCR made use of 60 Vbeta and 13 Jbeta primers. Sequenced by immunoSEQ multiplex PCR; TCRdb stores in-frame clones only, minus some. The sample yields approximately 100,000 clones, about four fifths seen once. Material: PBMCs. The source of these receptors is a female donor in good health and CMV-seropositive.

This sequence joins TRBV19 and TRBJ1-4; TRBD1 matches 9 bases. The junction had 10 bases not matched to a gene; V was cut back by 6 bases and J by 5 bases. The germline V gene encodes CDR1 LNHDA and CDR2 SQIVND (reference sequence). The CDR3 length is 16 residues. This CDR3 reads CASSPTGGASNEKLFF. The CDR3 region has the DNA TGTGCCAGTAGCCCAACAGGGGGCGCATCCAATGAAAAACTGTTTTTT.

The chain is built from TRBV19 and TRBJ1-2; 8 bases are shared with TRBD1. V was pared by 5 bases and J by 3 bases, with 2 bases of the junction left unmatched. The CDR3 covers 13 residues. Looked up from germline, CDR1 is LNHDA and CDR2 is SQIVND (reference sequence). This CDR3 reads CASSRTGYYGYTF. Written as DNA, the CDR3 is TGTGCCAGTAGTCGGACAGGGTACTATGGCTACACCTTC.

This clone appeared a few times. This chain uses TRBV2 with TRBJ2-7; D is unclear. Germline-derived CDR1 and CDR2 are SNHLY and FYNNEI. The CDR3 is 15 residues long. V was trimmed by 7 bases and J by 2 bases, leaving 18 bases between them. The CDR3 here is CASTPWASTAYEQYF. In DNA form, the CDR3 reads TGTGCCAGCACCCCATGGGCTTCTACAGCCTACGAGCAGTACTTC.

The rearrangement links TRBV27 to TRBJ1-5; tentatively, D is TRBD1 (6 bases). Trimming took off 1 base at V and 0 bases at J, with 13 bases between the two ends. CDR1 is MNHEY and CDR2 is SMNVEV in the germline V gene (reference sequence). CDR3 length: 17 amino acids. CDR3 amino acids: CASSLFMGHPSNQPQHF. The CDR3 nucleotides are TGTGCCAGCAGTTTATTTATGGGACACCCTAGCAATCAGCCCCAGCATTTT.

This CDR3 reads CASSGTGAWYGYTF. CDR3 nucleotides: TGTGCCAGCAGTGGGACAGGGGCCTGGTATGGCTACACCTTC. The chain joins TRBV6-6 to TRBJ1-2; 10 positions agree with TRBD1. With V trimmed by 5 bases and J by 5 bases, 5 bases remained unmatched. Germline V gene data show CDR1 as MNHNY and CDR2 as SVGAGI (reference sequence). CDR3 length: 14 amino acids.

The chain couples TRBV18 to TRBJ1-3; 8 nucleotides align to TRBD1. Germline V gives CDR1 KGHSH, CDR2 LQKENI. The CDR3 has 16 amino acids. With V trimmed by 1 base and J by 1 base, 3 bases remained unmatched. The CDR3: CASSPQTGVSGNTIYF. CDR3 DNA: TGTGCCAGCTCACCACAGACAGGGGTGTCTGGAAACACCATATATTTT.